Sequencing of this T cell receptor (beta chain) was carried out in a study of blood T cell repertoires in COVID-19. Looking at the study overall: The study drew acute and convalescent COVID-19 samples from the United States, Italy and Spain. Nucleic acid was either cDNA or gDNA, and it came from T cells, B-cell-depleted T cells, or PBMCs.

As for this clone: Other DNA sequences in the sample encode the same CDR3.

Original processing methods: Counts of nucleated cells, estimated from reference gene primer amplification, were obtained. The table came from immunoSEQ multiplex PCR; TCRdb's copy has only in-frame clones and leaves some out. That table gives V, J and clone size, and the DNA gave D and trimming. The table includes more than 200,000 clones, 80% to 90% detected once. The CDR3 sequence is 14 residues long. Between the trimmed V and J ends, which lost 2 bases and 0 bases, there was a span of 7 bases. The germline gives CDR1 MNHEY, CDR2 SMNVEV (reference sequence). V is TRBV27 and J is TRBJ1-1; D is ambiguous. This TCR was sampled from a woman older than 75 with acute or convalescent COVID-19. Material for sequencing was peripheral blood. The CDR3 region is CASSLGQVNTEAFF. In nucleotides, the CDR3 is TGTGCCAGCAGTTTAGGGCAGGTGAACACTGAAGCTTTCTTT.